A single sample is the source of the 11 T cell receptor beta chains below, sequenced in a study of cytomegalovirus exposure and HLA in healthy donors. The method was immunoSEQ multiplex PCR; TCRdb's version includes in-frame clones alone and lacks a portion of them. There are fewer than 150,000 clones in the sample; more than 75% occur only once, and around 10% lies in the top ten. The sequencing input was PBMCs. These receptors originate from a man aged 18 to 30 in good health and CMV-seropositive.

The chain carries TRBV7-8 and TRBJ2-2, with D possibly being TRBD1 (6 bases). This CDR3 is built from 15 residues. The V gene's germline CDR1 is SGHVS and CDR2 FQNEAQ. V lost 3 bases, J lost 4 bases, and 12 bases lay in between. The CDR3: CASSFLRGGTGELFF. CDR3 DNA: TGTGCCAGCAGCTTCTTGAGAGGGGGCACCGGGGAGCTGTTTTTT.

This chain links TRBV12-5 with TRBJ1-4, with 8 bases fitting TRBD1. The junction had 6 bases not matched to a gene; V was cut back by 0 bases and J by 6 bases. Germline V CDR1 and CDR2: LGHNT, FRNRAP. CDR3 length: 16 amino acids. The CDR3: CASGLVPPGQDEKLFF. In DNA form, the CDR3 reads TGTGCTAGTGGTTTGGTACCCCCGGGACAGGATGAAAAACTGTTTTTT.

This clone has more than one count but fewer than ten. The chain combines TRBV7-8 with TRBJ2-7; unclear D gene. CDR3 length: 15 amino acids. The V end lost 2 bases, the J end lost 2 bases, and 13 bases lay between the germline ends. CDR1 and CDR2 (germline): SGHVS, FQNEAQ. The CDR3 sequence is CASSLNSGITYEQYF. DNA for the CDR3: TGTGCCAGCAGCTTAAATTCAGGCATTACCTACGAGCAGTACTTC. The variable domain in full, completed from reference TRBV7-8 and TRBJ2-7, reads GAGVSQSPRYKVAKRGQDVALRCDPISGHVSLFWYQQALGQGPEFLTYFQNEAQLDKSGLPSDRFFAERPEGSVSTLKIQRTQQEDSAVYLCASSLNSGITYEQYFGPGTRLTVT.

This clone appeared many times. The chain links TRBV2 to TRBJ1-2; 9 nucleotides line up with TRBD1. V dropped 6 bases and J dropped 2; count of bases not matched to a gene: 13. CDR1 and CDR2 (germline): SNHLY, FYNNEI. CDR3 length: 17 amino acids. The CDR3 region has the DNA TGTGCCAGCAGAACTGACCGGGACAGGGCGAAGAACTATGGCTACACCTTC. The encoded protein is CASRTDRDRAKNYGYTF. Full variable domain (remainder filled in from reference TRBV2 and TRBJ1-2): EPEVTQTPSHQVTQMGQEVILRCVPISNHLYFYWYRQILGQKVEFLVSFYNNEISEKSEIFDDQFSVERPDGSNFTLKIRSTKLEDSAMYFCASRTDRDRAKNYGYTFGSGTRLTVV.

The rearrangement links TRBV2 to TRBJ2-5, with D possibly being TRBD2 (7 bases). The CDR3 has 15 amino acids. The germline CDR1 and CDR2 sequences are SNHLY and FYNNEI. V was pared by 6 bases and J by 4 bases, with 18 bases between. The chain's CDR3 is CASRGAGVFAETQYF. DNA for the CDR3: TGTGCCAGCAGGGGGGCGGGGGTTTTCGCAGAGACCCAGTACTTC.

This chain uses TRBV2 with TRBJ1-6; no clear D. Germline assignment: CDR1 SNHLY and CDR2 FYNNEI. The CDR3 totals 13 residues. V lost 1 base, J lost 10 bases, and 8 bases lay in between. The CDR3 reads CASSEENESPLHF. The CDR3 DNA reads as TGTGCCAGCAGTGAAGAAAATGAGTCACCCCTCCACTTT.

This rearrangement joins TRBV18 to TRBJ2-7, with TRBD1 identical over 7 bases. The CDR3 covers 14 residues. V was clipped by 6 bases and J by 2 bases; unmatched bases: 7. CDR1 KGHSH and CDR2 LQKENI come from the germline V gene. In DNA form, the CDR3 reads TGTGCCAGCTCTTGGACACAGGGGACCTACGAGCAGTACTTC. It codes for CASSWTQGTYEQYF. Together with reference TRBV18 and TRBJ2-7, the CDR3 gives the full variable domain: NAGVMQNPRHLVRRRGQEARLRCSPMKGHSHVYWYRQLPEEGLKFMVYLQKENIIDESGMPKERFSAEFPKEGPSILRIQQVVRGDSAAYFCASSWTQGTYEQYFGPGTRLTVT.

This rearrangement joins TRBV6-5 to TRBJ2-5; D might be TRBD2 (6 bases). The CDR3 loop spans 15 amino acids. V was cut by 5 bases and J by 4 bases, with 17 bases left in between. Germline V CDR1 and CDR2: MNHEY, SVGAGI. CDR3 DNA: TGTGCCAGCAGTCCCCCGGGGGTTCACGGAGAGACCCAGTACTTC. Translation: CASSPPGVHGETQYF.

This clone was picked up one time. The V gene is TRBV4-2, the J gene TRBJ2-7; D gene ambiguous. Germline V gives CDR1 LGHNA, CDR2 YNFKEQ. V was cut by 3 bases and J by 5 bases, with 8 bases left in between. The CDR3 loop spans 12 amino acids. CDR3 region: CASSHGQDEQYF. The CDR3 DNA follows: TGTGCCAGCAGCCACGGTCAGGACGAGCAGTACTTC.

V usage is TRBV5-1 and J usage is TRBJ2-1, with D unresolved. The CDR3 spans 13 residues. Germline loops: CDR1 SGHRS, CDR2 YFSETQ. With 4 bases removed from V and 8 bases from J, the gap between germline ends came to 13 bases. CDR3 nucleotides: TGCGCCAGCAGCCGCTCTAGATTCGATGAGCAGTTCTTC. It encodes CASSRSRFDEQFF.

The genes are TRBV28 and TRBJ1-1, with 7 bases that match TRBD1. The CDR3 is 16 amino acids. V shed 2 bases and J 7 bases; nucleotides not matched to a gene: 13. The germline V gene encodes CDR1 MDHEN and CDR2 SYDVKM. The CDR3 DNA reads TGTGCCAGCAGTTTAGCTAGTACAGGGGTTTGGGTTGAAGCTTTCTTT. This gives the protein CASSLASTGVWVEAFF.